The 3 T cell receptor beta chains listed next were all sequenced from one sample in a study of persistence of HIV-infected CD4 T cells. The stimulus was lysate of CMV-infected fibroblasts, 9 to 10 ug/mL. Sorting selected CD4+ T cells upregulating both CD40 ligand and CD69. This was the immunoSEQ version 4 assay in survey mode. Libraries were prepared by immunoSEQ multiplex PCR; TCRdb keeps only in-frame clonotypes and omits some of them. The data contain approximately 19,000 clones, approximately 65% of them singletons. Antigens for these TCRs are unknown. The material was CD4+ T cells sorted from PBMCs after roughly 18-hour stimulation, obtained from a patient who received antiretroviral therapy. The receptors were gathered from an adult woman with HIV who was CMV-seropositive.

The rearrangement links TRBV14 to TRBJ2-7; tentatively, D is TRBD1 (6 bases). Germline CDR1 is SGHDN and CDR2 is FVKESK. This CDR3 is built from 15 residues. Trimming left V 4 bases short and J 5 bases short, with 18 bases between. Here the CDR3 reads CASSLSTGLRHEQYF. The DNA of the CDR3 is TGTGCCAGCAGCCTATCGACAGGTTTACGACACGAGCAGTACTTC. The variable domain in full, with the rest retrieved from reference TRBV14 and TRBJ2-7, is EAGVTQFPSHSVIEKGQTVTLRCDPISGHDNLYWYRRVMGKEIKFLLHFVKESKQDESGMPNNRFLAERTGGTYSTLKVQPAELEDSGVYFCASSLSTGLRHEQYFGPGTRLTVT.

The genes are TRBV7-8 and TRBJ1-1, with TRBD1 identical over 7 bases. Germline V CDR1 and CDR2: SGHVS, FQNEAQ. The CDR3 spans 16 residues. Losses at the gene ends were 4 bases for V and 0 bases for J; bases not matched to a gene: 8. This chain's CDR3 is CASSSLPTGMNTEAFF. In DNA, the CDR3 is TGTGCCAGCAGCTCACTCCCGACAGGGATGAACACTGAAGCTTTCTTT.

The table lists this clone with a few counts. CDR3 bases: TGTGCCAGCAGCTTGCCCAAGAAAACGGATAATGAGCAGTTCTTC. Translated, it gives CASSLPKKTDNEQFF. V usage is TRBV5-4 and J usage is TRBJ2-1; D unresolved. The CDR3 contains 15 residues. In germline, CDR1 is SGHNT, CDR2 YYREEE (reference sequence). V was trimmed by 1 base and J by 7 bases, leaving 15 bases between them.